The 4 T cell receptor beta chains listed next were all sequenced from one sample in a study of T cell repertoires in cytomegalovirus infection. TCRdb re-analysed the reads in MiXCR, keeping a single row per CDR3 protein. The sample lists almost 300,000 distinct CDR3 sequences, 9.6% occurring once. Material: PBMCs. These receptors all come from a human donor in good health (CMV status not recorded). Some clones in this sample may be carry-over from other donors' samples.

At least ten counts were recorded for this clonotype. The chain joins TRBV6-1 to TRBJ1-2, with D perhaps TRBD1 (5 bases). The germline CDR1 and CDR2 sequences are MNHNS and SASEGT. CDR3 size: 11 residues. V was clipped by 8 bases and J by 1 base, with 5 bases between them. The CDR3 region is CASGGNYGYTF. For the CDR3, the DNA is TGTGCCAGCGGGGGTAACTATGGCTACACCTTC.

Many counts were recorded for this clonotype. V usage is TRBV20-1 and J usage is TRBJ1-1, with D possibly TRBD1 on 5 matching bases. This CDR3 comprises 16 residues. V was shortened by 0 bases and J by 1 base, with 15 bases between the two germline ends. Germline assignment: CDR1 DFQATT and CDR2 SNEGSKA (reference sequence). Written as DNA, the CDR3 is TGCAGTGCTAGAGATCCGAGGACATTCTCGAACACTGAAGCTTTCTTT. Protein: CSARDPRTFSNTEAFF.

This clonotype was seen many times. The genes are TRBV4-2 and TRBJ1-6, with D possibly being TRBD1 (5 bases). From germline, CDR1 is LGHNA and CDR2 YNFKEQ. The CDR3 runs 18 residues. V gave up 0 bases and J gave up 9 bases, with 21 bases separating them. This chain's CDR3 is CASSQDLIMAGRSSPLHF. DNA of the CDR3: TGTGCCAGCAGCCAAGATCTTATTATGGCAGGGAGAAGTTCACCCCTCCACTTT.

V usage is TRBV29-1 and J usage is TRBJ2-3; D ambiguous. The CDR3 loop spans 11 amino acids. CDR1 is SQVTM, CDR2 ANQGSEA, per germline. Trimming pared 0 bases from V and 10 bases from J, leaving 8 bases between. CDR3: CSVEDRRSQYF. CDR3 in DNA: TGCAGCGTTGAAGATCGTCGGTCGCAGTATTTT.